This TCR beta chain came from a study of blood T cell repertoires in COVID-19. Across the study: The United States, Italy and Spain supplied acute and convalescent COVID-19 samples.

Only in-frame clones appear in the TCRdb table, and some are missing; sequencing was by immunoSEQ multiplex PCR. This sample has 200,000 to 250,000 clones; about 80% occur once, and the top ten carry around 8.9%. Losses at the gene ends were 4 bases for V and 6 bases for J; bases not matched to a gene: 3. The CDR3 runs 13 residues. Germline V gives CDR1 SQVTM, CDR2 ANQGSEA. The origin of this receptor is a man older than 75 with acute or convalescent COVID-19. Material: peripheral blood. J is TRBJ1-5 and V is TRBV29-1; TRBD1 matches 10 bases. The CDR3 DNA reads TGCAGCGTTGGACAGGGGGCGGGTCAGCCCCAGCATTTT. It specifies CSVGQGAGQPQHF.